These 6 T cell receptor beta chains were sequenced from one sample in a study of T cell responses to AZD1222 COVID-19 vaccine. Here immunoSEQ multiplex PCR was the method, and the copy in TCRdb shows in-frame clones only, minus some. The sample carries some 180,000 clones, under 95% recorded once. The source was peripheral blood, collected 28 days after the second AZD1222 dose. The receptors derive from an adult who received the AZD1222 COVID-19 vaccine.

The gene calls are TRBV7-9 and TRBJ1-2; no firm D call. The CDR3 is 13 amino acids. Germline-derived CDR1 and CDR2 are SEHNR and FQNEAQ (reference sequence). Trimming cost V 2 bases and J 3 bases, with 7 bases left between them. CDR3 DNA: TGTGCCAGCAGCTTAACCCTGGACTATGGCTACACCTTC. Its translation is CASSLTLDYGYTF.

The chain has TRBV7-2 and TRBJ2-7; 7 nucleotides match TRBD2. CDR1 SGHTA and CDR2 FQGNSA come from the germline V gene. The CDR3 sequence is 14 residues long. J was trimmed by 7 bases and V by 2 bases; bases with no gene match: 8. CDR3 bases: TGTGCCAGCAGCTTATCTGGTTCCGGGAGGGAGCAGTACTTC. This encodes CASSLSGSGREQYF. Variable domain in full (rest from reference TRBV7-2 and TRBJ2-7): GAGVSQSPSNKVTEKGKDVELRCDPISGHTALYWYRQSLGQGLEFLIYFQGNSAPDKSGLPSDRFSAERTGGSVSTLTIQRTQQEDSAVYLCASSLSGSGREQYFGPGTRLTVT.

The rearrangement uses TRBV4-3 and TRBJ1-3; tentative D call: TRBD1 (5 bases). With 1 base removed from V and 4 bases from J, the gap between germline ends came to 17 bases. Looked up from germline, CDR1 is LGHNA and CDR2 is YSLEER. The CDR3 is 17 amino acids. The CDR3 protein is CASSQAVDPRAGNTIYF. In DNA form, the CDR3 reads TGCGCCAGCAGCCAAGCCGTTGACCCCAGGGCAGGAAACACCATATATTTT.

The chain links TRBV10-1 to TRBJ1-2; unclear D gene. The length of the CDR3 is 13 residues. Looked up from germline, CDR1 is WNHNN and CDR2 is SYGVQD (reference sequence). Trimming removed 8 bases at V and 4 bases at J, with 14 bases between. CDR3 in amino acids: CASPPSRGYGYTF. The CDR3 DNA reads as TGCGCCAGCCCCCCTAGCCGGGGCTATGGCTACACCTTC.

The chain combines TRBV27 with TRBJ1-2, with D tentatively TRBD1 (6 bases). Germline values: CDR1 MNHEY, CDR2 SMNVEV (reference sequence). Trimming took off 3 bases at V and 7 bases at J, with 12 bases between the two ends. The CDR3 is 13 residues long. The CDR3 sequence: CASSFLQGGGYTF. Here the CDR3 DNA reads TGTGCCAGCAGTTTCCTACAGGGAGGTGGCTACACCTTC.

This chain joins TRBV10-3 and TRBJ2-5; D gene ambiguous. V dropped 2 bases and J dropped 4 bases, with 2 bases sitting between them. The CDR3 runs 11 residues. CDR1 is ENHRY and CDR2 is SYGVKD in the germline V gene. Here the CDR3 reads CAISEVETQYF. CDR3 sequence (DNA): TGTGCCATCAGTGAGGTAGAGACCCAGTACTTC.